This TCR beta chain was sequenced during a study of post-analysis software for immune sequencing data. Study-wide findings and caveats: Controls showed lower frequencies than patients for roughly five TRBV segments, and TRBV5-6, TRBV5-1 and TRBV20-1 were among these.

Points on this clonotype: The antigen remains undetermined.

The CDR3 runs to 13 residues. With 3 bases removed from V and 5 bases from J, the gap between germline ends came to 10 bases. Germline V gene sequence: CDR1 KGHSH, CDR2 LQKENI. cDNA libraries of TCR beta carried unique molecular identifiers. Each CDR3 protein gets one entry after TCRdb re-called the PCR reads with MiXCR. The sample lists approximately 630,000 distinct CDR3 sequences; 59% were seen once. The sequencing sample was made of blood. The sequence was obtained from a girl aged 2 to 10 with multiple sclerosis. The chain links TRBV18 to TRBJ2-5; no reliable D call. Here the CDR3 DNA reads TGTGCCAGCTCACCCCTCGCGGCGGAGACCCAGTACTTC. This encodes CASSPLAAETQYF.